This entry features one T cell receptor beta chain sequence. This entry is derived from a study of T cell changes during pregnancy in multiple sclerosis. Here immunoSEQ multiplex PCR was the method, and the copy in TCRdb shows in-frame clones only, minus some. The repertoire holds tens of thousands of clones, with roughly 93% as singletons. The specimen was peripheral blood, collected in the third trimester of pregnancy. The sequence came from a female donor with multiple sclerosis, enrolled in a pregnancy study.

The CDR3: CSAQLAGSYEQYF. CDR3 DNA: TGCAGCGCCCAGCTAGCGGGGTCCTACGAGCAGTACTTC. The rearrangement joins TRBV29-1 to TRBJ2-7; 9 nucleotides line up with TRBD2. The CDR3 consists of 13 residues. J gave up 1 base and V 7 bases, and 5 bases lay outside the gene matches. The germline CDR1 and CDR2 sequences are SQVTM and ANQGSEA.